Reported below is one T cell receptor (beta chain). What it binds is not known. This entry comes from a study of cytomegalovirus exposure and HLA in healthy donors. Background on the study: One earlier analysis, a look at about 179 million T cells, found some 100 million unique TCR beta sequences. Whole-study results and caveats: Among CMV-associated TCR beta chains, most appeared HLA-restricted in a later analysis. Donors were assumed by presence/absence analyses to have roughly uniform sequencing depth.

Trimming took 2 bases from V and 4 from J, leaving 8 bases between them. This CDR3 is 13 amino acids long. CDR1 is SNHLY, CDR2 FYNNEI, per germline. Healthy bone marrow donors made up the donor group. The PCR used 60 Vbeta and 13 Jbeta primers. TCRdb's copy holds only in-frame clones and misses some; the assay was immunoSEQ multiplex PCR. Among approximately 200,000 clones listed, roughly 79% were seen once. The TCR sequence derives from a woman aged 18-29 years in good health and CMV-seronegative. The sample consisted of PBMCs. The chain has TRBV2 and TRBJ1-1; possibly TRBD1 for D (5 bases). The CDR3 spells CASSERGGTEAFF. The CDR3 DNA reads as TGTGCCAGCAGTGAAAGGGGTGGCACTGAAGCTTTCTTT.